The 26 T cell receptor beta chains in this list originate from one sample, sequenced in a study of post-analysis software for immune sequencing data. Points from the study as a whole: Patients carried roughly five TRBV segments more frequently than controls did, and TRBV5-6, TRBV5-1 and TRBV20-1 were among them.

Sequencing libraries made from TCR beta cDNA carried unique molecular identifiers. MiXCR, applied by TCRdb to the PCR reads, yields one record per CDR3 protein. The sample records 450,000 or so distinct CDR3 sequences, 40% to 55% being singletons. Their specific antigens are unknown. Specimen: blood. These receptors all stem from a girl aged 10 to 17 with multiple sclerosis.

The chain has TRBV14 and TRBJ2-1; D is ambiguous. This CDR3 is 15 amino acids long. CDR1 and CDR2 (germline): SGHDN, FVKESK. V lost 1 base, J lost 2 bases, and 9 bases lay in between. This CDR3 is CASSQGVGTYNEQFF. For the CDR3, the DNA is TGTGCCAGCAGCCAAGGCGTAGGGACCTACAATGAGCAGTTCTTC.

This clonotype has just a few counts. The chain combines TRBV6-5 with TRBJ1-1; no reliable D call. The CDR3 runs 14 residues. Trimming took off 5 bases at V and 7 bases at J, with 17 bases between the two ends. The germline V gene encodes CDR1 MNHEY and CDR2 SVGAGI. CDR3 loop: CASSKPGVRNEAFF. The CDR3 DNA reads TGTGCCAGCAGTAAGCCCGGCGTCCGGAATGAAGCTTTCTTT.

V and J are TRBV7-3 and TRBJ2-3, with 9 bases aligning to TRBD1. The CDR3 length is 15 residues. After removal of 8 bases from V and 5 bases from J, the junction contained 11 bases not matched to a gene. Germline values: CDR1 SGHTA, CDR2 FQGTGA. The CDR3 DNA sequence: TGTGCCAGCTCCGGACAGGGGTTTGGTATAGATACGCAGTATTTT. This codes for CASSGQGFGIDTQYF.

This rearrangement joins TRBV27 to TRBJ2-1; unclear D gene. Trimming left V 5 bases short and J 0 bases short, with 11 bases between. Germline lookup yields CDR1 MNHEY and CDR2 SMNVEV (reference sequence). There are 15 residues in the CDR3. In DNA, the CDR3 is TGTGCCAGCAGTCTAAAGCCCAGCTCCTACAATGAGCAGTTCTTC. The encoded protein is CASSLKPSSYNEQFF.

This clonotype was seen a handful of times. The chain recombines TRBV7-9 with TRBJ2-7, with D perhaps matching TRBD2 (6 bases). Germline V gene sequence: CDR1 SEHNR, CDR2 FQNEAQ (reference sequence). The ends were cut back, 4 bases at V and 0 bases at J, with 16 bases in the middle. The CDR3 length is 16 residues. CDR3: CASSWLTSINSYEQYF. The CDR3 nucleotides are TGTGCCAGCAGCTGGCTAACTAGCATTAACTCCTACGAGCAGTACTTC.

The J gene is TRBJ2-7, the V gene TRBV5-5, with D possibly called TRBD1 or TRBD2 (7 bases each). Trimming cost V 2 bases and J 2 bases, with 14 bases left between them. This CDR3 region has 15 residues. CDR1 and CDR2 from the germline V gene are SGHKS and YYEKEE (reference sequence). The DNA for the CDR3 is TGTGCCAGCAGCTTCGCAGGGGGGGGGACCTACGAGCAGTACTTC. It codes for CASSFAGGGTYEQYF.

The chain links TRBV20-1 to TRBJ2-1, with D possibly matching TRBD2 (6 bases). V was shortened by 6 bases and J by 4 bases, with 13 bases between the two germline ends. This CDR3 spans 13 amino acids. Germline-derived CDR1 and CDR2 are DFQATT and SNEGSKA (reference sequence). In nucleotides, the CDR3 is TGCAGTGCCCTCCATAGCGGATACAATGAGCAGTTCTTC. This translates into CSALHSGYNEQFF.

The chain joins TRBV29-1 to TRBJ2-7, with TRBD1 identical over 9 bases. The J segment lost 1 base and the V segment lost 4 bases, leaving 5 bases of the junction unmatched. This CDR3 is built from 14 residues. Germline-derived CDR1 and CDR2 are SQVTM and ANQGSEA. In DNA form, the CDR3 reads TGCAGCGTTGGGGACAGGGATTTATCCTACGAGCAGTACTTC. Translating gives CSVGDRDLSYEQYF.

The chain has TRBV28 and TRBJ2-1; D is uncertain. Germline V gene sequence: CDR1 MDHEN, CDR2 SYDVKM. The CDR3 loop spans 13 amino acids. V was pared by 5 bases and J by 3 bases, with 8 bases between. The CDR3 sequence is CASSPGYYNEQFF. The CDR3 DNA reads as TGTGCCAGCAGTCCAGGTTACTACAATGAGCAGTTCTTC.

The CDR3 coding sequence is TGTGCCAGCAGCTTAGGGACAGGGGGGAAAGAGACCCAGTACTTC. Protein: CASSLGTGGKETQYF. The rearrangement links TRBV7-2 to TRBJ2-5; 10 nucleotides align to TRBD1. V trimming: 1 base; J trimming: 3 bases; junction bases outside the gene matches: 2. The CDR3 covers 15 residues. CDR1 and CDR2 (germline): SGHTA, FQGNSA.

There are a few counts of this clonotype. The rearrangement links TRBV29-1 to TRBJ2-7, with unresolved D. The CDR3 length is 13 residues. The V gene's germline CDR1 is SQVTM and CDR2 ANQGSEA. V was cut by 3 bases and J by 5 bases, with 14 bases left in between. The CDR3 DNA is TGCAGCGTTGACGAGGCCAGTCACGACGAGCAGTACTTC. Protein sequence: CSVDEASHDEQYF.

This clonotype was seen a few times. The V call is TRBV20-1, the J call TRBJ2-3; the D gene could be TRBD1 or TRBD2 (6 bases each). CDR3 size: 16 residues. Germline loops: CDR1 DFQATT, CDR2 SNEGSKA (reference sequence). The V gene lost 0 bases and the J gene lost 1 base, with 14 bases spanning the gap. CDR3 loop: CSARDSGARGTDTQYF. The CDR3 nucleotides are TGCAGTGCTAGAGATTCGGGGGCGCGTGGCACAGATACGCAGTATTTT.

The chain uses TRBV20-1 and TRBJ2-5, with 11 positions matching TRBD1. There are 13 residues in the CDR3. V dropped 3 bases and J dropped 5; count of bases not matched to a gene: 2. In germline, CDR1 is DFQATT, CDR2 SNEGSKA (reference sequence). CDR3 in DNA: TGCAGTGCTAGGGGACAGGGGGAGGAGACCCAGTACTTC. This translates into CSARGQGEETQYF.

The chain links TRBV7-9 to TRBJ2-3, with TRBD2 matching 9 bases. This CDR3 has 14 residues. CDR1 is SEHNR and CDR2 is FQNEAQ in the germline V gene (reference sequence). J was trimmed by 4 bases and V by 4 bases; bases with no gene match: 3. For the CDR3, the DNA is TGTGCCAGCAGCTCTAGCGGGATTCCAGATACGCAGTATTTT. It yields the protein CASSSSGIPDTQYF.

This chain's CDR3 is CATAGSFDQEQFF. CDR3 DNA sequence: TGTGCCACCGCCGGTAGTTTTGACCAGGAGCAGTTCTTC. The chain recombines TRBV10-3 with TRBJ2-1; no clear D. Trimming took 10 bases from V and 10 from J, leaving 20 bases between them. Germline CDR1 ENHRY, CDR2 SYGVKD. This CDR3 is built from 13 residues.

The chain links TRBV24-1 to TRBJ2-1; weak D call: TRBD2 (6 bases). CDR3 length: 16 amino acids. Looked up from germline, CDR1 is KGHDR and CDR2 is SFDVKD. Trimming left V 3 bases short and J 8 bases short, with 19 bases between. The CDR3 region has the DNA TGTGCCACCAGTGATCCCGGGCGGGACGGACGGGATGAGCAGTTCTTC. Translating gives CATSDPGRDGRDEQFF.

The chain couples TRBV7-3 to TRBJ2-4, with 7 bases lining up with TRBD1. Germline CDR1 reads SGHTA; CDR2 reads FQGTGA. V lost 5 bases, J lost 0 bases, and 7 bases stayed unmatched. The CDR3 length is 16 residues. The CDR3 bases are TGTGCCAGCAGCCCCGACAGGGTCCTAGCCAAAAACATTCAGTACTTC. Amino acids: CASSPDRVLAKNIQYF.

The table lists this clonotype with a few counts. The V call is TRBV11-2, the J call TRBJ2-1, with 9 positions matching TRBD2. The DNA matches TRBJ2-7 better at its end, which makes the J call doubtful. The CDR3 consists of 18 residues. Germline V gene sequence: CDR1 SGHAT, CDR2 FQNNGV. In DNA, the CDR3 is TGTGCCAGCAGCCGGGGAGCGGGAGGCTTTATCTCCTACAATGAGCAGTACTTC. It translates to CASSRGAGGFISYNEQYF.

This clonotype was detected a few times. This sequence joins TRBV29-1 and TRBJ2-3, with a tentative D call TRBD1 (6 bases). Germline V gene data show CDR1 as SQVTM and CDR2 as ANQGSEA. The V gene lost 7 bases and the J gene lost 5 bases, with 13 bases spanning the gap. The CDR3 is made up of 12 amino acids. CDR3 in amino acids: CSGTKQGDTQYF. CDR3 DNA: TGCAGCGGTACTAAACAGGGAGATACGCAGTATTTT.

The chain combines TRBV20-1 with TRBJ1-5, with D possibly TRBD1 on 6 matching bases. CDR1 is DFQATT, CDR2 SNEGSKA, per germline (reference sequence). V lost 3 bases to trimming and J lost 0 bases, with 12 bases between them. This CDR3 spans 15 amino acids. CDR3 DNA: TGCAGTGCTAGGACAGGAGGTTATAGCAATCAGCCCCAGCATTTT. Protein sequence: CSARTGGYSNQPQHF.

This clonotype appeared a single time. The chain is built from TRBV28 and TRBJ2-3; possibly TRBD2 for D (6 bases). The germline V gene has CDR1 MDHEN and CDR2 SYDVKM. Trimming left V 6 bases short and J 2 bases short, with 30 bases between. This CDR3 is 20 amino acids long. DNA of the CDR3: TGTGCCAGCAGCCCCTCCAGGATAGCGGAGAACCCATCAGACACAGATACGCAGTATTTT. This sequence encodes CASSPSRIAENPSDTDTQYF.

This clonotype was picked up a small number of times. V and J are TRBV7-9 and TRBJ2-3; D remains ambiguous. Trimming shortened V by 6 bases and J by 4 bases, and 8 bases separated the two germline ends. This CDR3 has 12 amino acids. CDR1 and CDR2 from the germline V gene are SEHNR and FQNEAQ (reference sequence). The CDR3 DNA follows: TGTGCCAGCAGAAATATGGCAGATACGCAGTATTTT. It yields the protein CASRNMADTQYF.

This clonotype occurred a few times. The V gene is TRBV9, the J gene TRBJ2-1; 10 bases line up with TRBD1. The trim removed 3 bases at V and 6 bases at J, leaving 9 bases unmatched. The germline CDR1 and CDR2 sequences are SGDLS and YYNGEE. The CDR3 spans 16 residues. This chain's CDR3 is CASSGGTGAMGNEQFF. The CDR3 nucleotides read TGTGCCAGCAGCGGCGGGACAGGGGCTATGGGCAATGAGCAGTTCTTC.

The chain combines TRBV9 with TRBJ2-1; 13 bases are shared with TRBD2. CDR1 SGDLS and CDR2 YYNGEE come from the germline V gene. CDR3 size: 15 residues. J lost 13 bases, V lost 0 bases, and 7 bases had no gene match. The chain's CDR3 is CASSVDPLAGGPQFF. The DNA for the CDR3 is TGTGCCAGCAGCGTAGACCCACTAGCGGGAGGGCCACAGTTCTTC.

The chain uses TRBV4-1 and TRBJ2-5, with D unclear. The germline V gene has CDR1 MGHRA and CDR2 YSYEKL. CDR3 length: 16 amino acids. Trimming stripped 0 bases from V and 2 bases from J, with 13 bases between. The CDR3 loop is CASSQDSSTLQETQYF. CDR3 DNA sequence: TGCGCCAGCAGCCAAGATAGTAGTACTCTACAAGAGACCCAGTACTTC.

This clonotype was seen just once. The junction and the germline gene differ at one end; a read error may be behind it. The chain has TRBV28 and TRBJ2-7, with D uncertain. Germline CDR1 MDHEN, CDR2 SYDVKM. The CDR3 is 15 residues long. CDR3 in amino acids: CAGSFPDGISYEQYF. The CDR3 nucleotides read TGTGCCGGCAGTTTCCCGGACGGAATCTCCTACGAGCAGTACTTC.